The T cell receptor beta chain described here comes from a study of cytomegalovirus exposure and HLA in healthy donors. The donors (healthy individuals) were bone marrow donors. A multiplex PCR was run with 60 Vbeta primers and 13 Jbeta primers. Using immunoSEQ multiplex PCR, the repertoire was profiled, and TCRdb retains in-frame clones only, with some absent. The sample has some 130,000 clones, approximately 70% seen once. Findings of the study overall: Reportedly, TCR beta sequences accurately predicted HLA-A and HLA-B alleles in most subjects.

A word on this clone: Its matching antigen is unknown.

Germline V gene sequence: CDR1 LNHDA, CDR2 SQIVND (reference sequence). V was pared by 4 bases and J by 8 bases, with 9 bases of the junction left unmatched. This CDR3 is 14 amino acids long. The TCR sequence derives from a woman in her thirties or forties in good health and CMV-seronegative. This chain uses TRBV19 with TRBJ1-2, with 8 bases fitting TRBD1. The material sequenced was PBMCs. The CDR3 bases are TGTGCCAGTAGTACTAGAGACAGGGGCGGCGGCTACACCTTC. Amino acid sequence: CASSTRDRGGGYTF.